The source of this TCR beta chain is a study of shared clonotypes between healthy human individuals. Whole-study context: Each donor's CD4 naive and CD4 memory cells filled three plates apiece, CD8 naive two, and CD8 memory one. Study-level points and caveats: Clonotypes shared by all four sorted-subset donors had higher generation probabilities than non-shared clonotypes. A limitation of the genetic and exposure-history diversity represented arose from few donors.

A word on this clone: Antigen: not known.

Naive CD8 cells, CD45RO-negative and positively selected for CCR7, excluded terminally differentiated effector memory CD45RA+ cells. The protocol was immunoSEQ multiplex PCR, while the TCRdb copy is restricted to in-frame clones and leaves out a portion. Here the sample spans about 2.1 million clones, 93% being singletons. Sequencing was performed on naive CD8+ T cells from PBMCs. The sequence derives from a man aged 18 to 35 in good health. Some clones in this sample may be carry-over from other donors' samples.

The CDR3 loop reads CASSLAAAGSGYTF. The CDR3 DNA is TGTGCCAGCAGCTTGGCGGCAGCGGGGAGTGGCTACACCTTC. The V and J genes are TRBV5-6 and TRBJ1-2; D call uncertain. In germline, CDR1 is SGHDT, CDR2 YYEEEE. The CDR3 sequence is 14 residues long. V dropped 0 bases and J dropped 7 bases, with 13 bases sitting between them.